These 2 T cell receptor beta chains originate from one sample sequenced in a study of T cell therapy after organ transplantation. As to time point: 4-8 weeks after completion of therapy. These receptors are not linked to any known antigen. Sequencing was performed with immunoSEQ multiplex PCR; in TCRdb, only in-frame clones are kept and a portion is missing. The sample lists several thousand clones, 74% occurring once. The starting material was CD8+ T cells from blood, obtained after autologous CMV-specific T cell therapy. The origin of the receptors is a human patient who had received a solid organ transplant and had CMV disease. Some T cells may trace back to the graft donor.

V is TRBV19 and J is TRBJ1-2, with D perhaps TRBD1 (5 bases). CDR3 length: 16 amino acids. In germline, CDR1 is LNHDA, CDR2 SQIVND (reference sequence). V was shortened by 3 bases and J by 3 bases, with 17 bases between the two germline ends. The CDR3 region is CASSISPSGAHYGYTF. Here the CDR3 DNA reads TGTGCCAGTAGTATCTCTCCCTCCGGGGCCCACTATGGCTACACCTTC.

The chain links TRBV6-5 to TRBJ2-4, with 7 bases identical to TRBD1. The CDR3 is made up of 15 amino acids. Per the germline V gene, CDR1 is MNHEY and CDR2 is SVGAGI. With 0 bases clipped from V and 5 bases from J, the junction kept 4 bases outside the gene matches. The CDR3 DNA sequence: TGTGCCAGCAGTTACTCAGGGGGCGCTGAAAACATTCAGTACTTC. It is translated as CASSYSGGAENIQYF.